Below are 27 T cell receptor beta chains sequenced from a single sample in a study of Tregs in tolerant kidney transplant recipients. The table came from immunoSEQ multiplex PCR; TCRdb's copy has only in-frame clones and leaves some out. The sample spans 15,000 or so clones; the ten largest clones claim 3.5%. Recipients received nonmyeloablative bone marrow transplants from related graft donors, with transient mixed chimerism. The specimen comprised CD4+ T cells from blood (PBMCs), sampled 12 months after the transplant. All receptors derive from a human patient who received a combined kidney and bone marrow transplant. Part of the T cell pool may stem from the graft donor.

This clone counts as medium-sized by frequency. Read data end 3 residues before the CDR3 end; the end is taken from the germline J gene. The V gene is TRBV7-2, the J gene TRBJ1-1, with 7 bases lining up with TRBD1. Unmatched junction bases numbered 3, after V lost 6 bases and J lost 5 bases. The CDR3 length is 12 residues. The germline CDR1 and CDR2 sequences are SGHTA and FQGNSA. The CDR3 spells CASRRQGTEAFF. The part of the CDR3 DNA that was read is TGTGCCAGCAGGCGACAGGGTACTGAA.

Worth noting for this clone: Read coverage stops 3 residues before the CDR3 terminus; the germline J gene supplies the remainder. V usage is TRBV19 and J usage is TRBJ2-1; 7 nucleotides align to TRBD2. V was clipped by 7 bases and J by 3 bases; unmatched bases: 9. This CDR3 spans 15 amino acids. CDR1 is LNHDA and CDR2 is SQIVND in the germline V gene (reference sequence). The part of the CDR3 DNA that was read is TGTGCCAGTATGCCGGGTGGGACTAACTACAATGAG. As protein: CASMPGGTNYNE. The whole CDR3 reads CASMPGGTNYNEQFF.

For this clone: Read sequence stops 3 residues before the CDR3 end, and the germline J gene provides the missing end. J is TRBJ2-5 and V is TRBV20-1; 10 nucleotides match TRBD2. This CDR3 spans 15 amino acids. The junction had 5 bases not matched to a gene; V was cut back by 3 bases and J by 1 base. Germline CDR1 and CDR2: DFQATT and SNEGSKA (reference sequence). CDR3 bases read: TGCAGTGCTAGTCCGGCTAGCGGGAGCCAAGAGACC. Its translation is CSASPASGSQET. The complete CDR3 protein is CSASPASGSQETQYF.

In the case of this clone: The CDR3 goes on 3 residues after the read ends, and that part is filled in from the germline J gene. This sequence joins TRBV5-1 and TRBJ2-1, with 7 bases fitting TRBD2. Germline lookup yields CDR1 SGHRS and CDR2 YFSETQ. Trimming cost V 0 bases and J 0 bases; bases outside gene matches: 12. The CDR3 loop spans 19 amino acids. The covered CDR3 bases are TGCGCCAGCAGCTTGGGACCCCGGCTAGCGGCCAGCTCCTACAATGAG. Its protein is CASSLGPRLAASSYNE. The full CDR3 protein reads CASSLGPRLAASSYNEQFF.

On this clone itself: The read comes to an end 3 residues before the CDR3 does, leaving the germline J gene to fill in the end. The genes are TRBV6-2 or TRBV6-3 and TRBJ2-3, with D perhaps matching TRBD2 (6 bases). In germline, CDR1 is MNHEY, CDR2 SVGEGT. CDR3 length: 13 amino acids. Deletions cut 8 bases from V and 3 bases from J, with 12 bases between. CDR3 sequence reads: CASAGGGTDTQYF. CDR3 DNA, as far as it was read: TGTGCCAGCGCAGGTGGGGGGACAGATACG.

Remarks on this clone: Coverage ceases 3 residues before the CDR3 finishes, and the germline J gene fills in the end. The chain recombines TRBV7-3 with TRBJ2-1; perhaps TRBD2 as D (6 bases). Deletions cut 2 bases from V and 6 bases from J, with 11 bases between. The CDR3 has 14 amino acids. Germline CDR1 and CDR2: SGHTA and FQGTGA. CDR3 protein: CASSLGTLFNEQFF. The DNA read from the CDR3 is TGTGCCAGCAGCTTAGGGACTCTATTCAATGAG.

This clone ranks as medium-sized (0.01 to 0.1%) in terms of frequency. The read is 3 residues too short to cover the CDR3 end, so that end is filled in from the germline J gene. This chain joins TRBV30 and TRBJ2-3; weak D call: TRBD1 (5 bases). This CDR3 region has 14 residues. CDR1 GTSNPN and CDR2 SVGIG come from the germline V gene (reference sequence). Trimming removed 2 bases from V and 2 bases from J, with 11 bases in between. Partial CDR3 DNA: TGTGCCTGGAGTAGAATAGGGGACACAGATACG. It yields the protein CAWSRIGDTDT. The whole CDR3 sequence reads CAWSRIGDTDTQYF.

With respect to this clone: The read finishes 3 residues shy of the CDR3 end, and the germline J gene is used to complete it. This chain joins TRBV18 and TRBJ1-2; 7 nucleotides line up with TRBD1. Germline loops: CDR1 KGHSH, CDR2 LQKENI. The CDR3 sequence is 15 residues long. The CDR3 DNA, read in part, is TGTGCCAGCTCAAGGAACCGGGACAGTGCAGCCGGC. Translation gives CASSRNRDSAAG. The full CDR3 sequence reads CASSRNRDSAAGYTF.

A remark on this clone: The read terminates 3 residues before the CDR3 end, so the remaining end is supplied by the germline J gene. The chain links TRBV28 to TRBJ1-6, with D maybe TRBD1 (6 bases). V gave up 5 bases and J gave up 9 bases, with 14 bases separating them. CDR3 size: 14 residues. CDR1 is MDHEN and CDR2 is SYDVKM in the germline V gene. This chain's CDR3 is CASSIGQHSSPLHF. CDR3 DNA, as far as it was read: TGTGCCAGCAGTATAGGACAGCATAGTTCACCC.

A remark on this clone: The CDR3 end falls 3 residues outside the read, so it is completed with the germline J gene. This chain joins TRBV19 and TRBJ2-1; D possibly corresponds to TRBD1 (6 bases). The germline V gene has CDR1 LNHDA and CDR2 SQIVND (reference sequence). The CDR3 sequence is 19 residues long. The V gene lost 3 bases and the J gene lost 5 bases, with 26 bases spanning the gap. CDR3 DNA, as far as it was read: TGTGCCAGTAGTATGGGAACCCCTTTTGGGGGCAGGAACGACAATGAG. Residues: CASSMGTPFGGRNDNE. The entire CDR3 protein reads CASSMGTPFGGRNDNEQFF.

A remark on this clone: Mismatch with germline at one junction end may stem from a read error. The CDR3 extends 3 residues past the end of the read, so its final part is completed from the germline J gene. This chain joins TRBV20-1 and TRBJ2-1; TRBD2 matches at 8 bases. This CDR3 is built from 15 residues. CDR1 and CDR2 (germline): DFQATT, SNEGSKA (reference sequence). CDR3 sequence: CSARVGVAGTDEQFF. The CDR3 DNA, read in part, is TGCAGTGCCAGAGTTGGGGTAGCGGGGACGGATGAG.

Of note for this clone: The DNA ends 3 residues before the CDR3 does, and the rest of the CDR3 is filled in from the germline J gene. This chain uses TRBV11-2 with TRBJ1-1; maybe TRBD1 (5 bases). Germline CDR1 is SGHAT and CDR2 is FQNNGV. This CDR3 region has 13 residues. V was pared by 3 bases and J by 3 bases, with 8 bases between. The CDR3 protein is CASSFSRDTEAFF. The CDR3 bases that were read are TGTGCCAGCAGCTTTAGCAGGGACACTGAA.

For this clone: Sequencing ends 3 residues short of the CDR3 end; the germline J gene provides the rest. The J gene is TRBJ1-2, the V gene TRBV20-1; weak D call: TRBD1 (5 bases). The germline CDR1 and CDR2 sequences are DFQATT and SNEGSKA (reference sequence). V dropped 3 bases and J dropped 1 base, with 24 bases sitting between them. CDR3 length: 18 residues. The CDR3 reads CSASRSARGASHNYGYTF. The sequenced CDR3 bases are TGCAGTGCTAGCAGGTCAGCTCGAGGGGCGTCCCATAACTATGGC.

On this clone: The read halts 3 residues ahead of the CDR3 end, with the missing end drawn from the germline J gene. J is TRBJ2-1 and V is TRBV29-1; TRBD2 aligns across 12 bases. This CDR3 is built from 15 residues. V gave up 3 bases and J gave up 4 bases; unmatched junction bases: 4. Germline V gene sequence: CDR1 SQVTM, CDR2 ANQGSEA. The covered CDR3 bases are TGCAGCGTTGATGCGACTAGCGGGAGTTACAATGAG. It codes for CSVDATSGSYNE. The entire CDR3 protein is CSVDATSGSYNEQFF.

Comment on this clone: With the read ending 3 residues before the CDR3 end, the germline J gene is used to fill in that end. The rearrangement links TRBV9 to TRBJ1-6; D remains ambiguous. Per the germline V gene, CDR1 is SGDLS and CDR2 is YYNGEE. The CDR3 loop spans 14 amino acids. V lost 0 bases to trimming and J lost 8 bases, with 9 bases between them. CDR3 loop: CASSVGQRDSPLHF. The sequenced CDR3 bases are TGTGCCAGCAGCGTAGGTCAAAGGGATTCACCC.

With respect to this clone: The read halts 3 residues ahead of the CDR3 end, with the missing end drawn from the germline J gene. The chain uses TRBV7-9 and TRBJ2-7; 9 bases agree with TRBD2. This CDR3 has 15 residues. Germline V gene lookup returns CDR1 SEHNR and CDR2 FQNEAQ (reference sequence). V lost 1 base, J lost 6 bases, and 7 bases stayed unmatched. The chain's CDR3 is CASSLVASGKVEQYF. The DNA read from the CDR3 is TGTGCCAGCAGCTTAGTGGCTAGCGGGAAGGTCGAG. Combining the CDR3 with reference TRBV7-9 and TRBJ2-7 gives the whole variable domain DTGVSQNPRHKITKRGQNVTFRCDPISEHNRLYWYRQTLGQGPEFLTYFQNEAQLEKSRLLSDRFSAERPKGSFSTLEIQRTEQGDSAMYLCASSLVASGKVEQYFGPGTRLTVT.

Turning to this clone: Sequencing ends 3 residues short of the CDR3 end; the germline J gene provides the rest. The V call is TRBV6-1, the J call TRBJ2-1; TRBD2 might be the D (6 bases). V was pared by 1 base and J by 3 bases, with 10 bases between. The CDR3 contains 15 residues. The V gene's germline CDR1 is MNHNS and CDR2 SASEGT. The CDR3 spells CASSEVAEYYNEQFF. The sequenced part of the CDR3 DNA is TGTGCCAGCAGTGAAGTAGCGGAGTACTACAATGAG.

On this clone itself: The read ends 3 residues early relative to the CDR3; the germline J gene fills the gap. The V and J genes are TRBV29-1 and TRBJ2-1, with 10 bases fitting TRBD2. Germline CDR1 is SQVTM and CDR2 is ANQGSEA. Trimming at V came to 7 bases and at J to 2 bases, leaving 5 bases not matched to a gene. CDR3 size: 14 residues. The DNA read from the CDR3 is TGCAGCGCTACCGGGACTAGCGCCTACAATGAG. Residues: CSATGTSAYNE. The full CDR3 sequence reads CSATGTSAYNEQFF.

Concerning this clone itself: The read finishes 3 residues shy of the CDR3 end, and the germline J gene is used to complete it. This chain uses TRBV20-1 with TRBJ2-1; 7 bases map to TRBD2. Germline values: CDR1 DFQATT, CDR2 SNEGSKA (reference sequence). The CDR3 is 17 amino acids. The ends lost 0 bases at V and 4 bases at J; junction bases unmatched: 12. The DNA read from the CDR3 is TGCAGTGCTAGAGATTGGGGTGGCGGGGGAAAATACAATGAG. Translating it yields CSARDWGGGGKYNE. The CDR3 in full is CSARDWGGGGKYNEQFF.

CDR3 DNA, as far as it was read: TGTGCCAGCTCACGTGTAGGCGAGGGGGATACG. Amino acids: CASSRVGEGDT. The CDR3, in full, reads CASSRVGEGDTQYF. The chain links TRBV18 to TRBJ2-3; possibly TRBD1 or TRBD2 for D (5 bases each). The read finishes 3 residues shy of the CDR3 end, and the germline J gene is used to complete it. This CDR3 comprises 14 residues. Germline CDR1 is KGHSH and CDR2 is LQKENI. V was shortened by 4 bases and J by 6 bases, with 14 bases between the two germline ends.

The CDR3 loop reads CAILTAEGTDTQYF. The covered CDR3 bases are TGCGCCATCCTGACCGCCGAGGGGACAGATACG. The genes are TRBV5-1 and TRBJ2-3; TRBD1 or TRBD2 may be the D gene (5 bases each). The observed sequence ends 3 residues before the CDR3 terminus, with the missing tail filled in from the germline J gene. The V end was cut by 9 bases, the J end by 3 bases, with 17 bases between. The CDR3 is made up of 14 amino acids. From germline, CDR1 is SGHRS and CDR2 YFSETQ.

A word on this clone: The read stops 3 residues short of the end of the CDR3; the missing end is completed from the germline J gene. The rearrangement uses TRBV11-2 and TRBJ2-7, with 10 bases aligning to TRBD2. The V segment lost 5 bases and the J segment 5 bases; nucleotides outside the gene matches: 6. Per germline, CDR1 SGHAT and CDR2 FQNNGV. The CDR3 loop spans 14 amino acids. CDR3 in amino acids: CASSGRTSGDEQYF. The part of the CDR3 DNA that was read is TGTGCCAGCAGCGGCCGGACTAGCGGCGACGAG.

Worth noting for this clone: The CDR3 end is not reached by the read, which stops 3 residues before it; the germline J gene fills it in. This chain joins TRBV19 and TRBJ1-1, with D perhaps TRBD1 (5 bases). This CDR3 contains 13 residues. Deletions cut 4 bases from V and 4 bases from J, with 10 bases between. Looked up from germline, CDR1 is LNHDA and CDR2 is SQIVND (reference sequence). Partial CDR3 DNA: TGTGCCAGTAGTAGAAGGGGCGTCACTGAA. Amino acids: CASSRRGVTE. The entire CDR3 sequence reads CASSRRGVTEAFF.

Comment on this clone: The read terminates 3 residues ahead of where the CDR3 ends, so the germline J gene completes it. The chain recombines TRBV5-4 with TRBJ2-5; D ambiguous. The germline gives CDR1 SGHNT, CDR2 YYREEE (reference sequence). The germline V and J ends were trimmed by 4 bases and 4 bases, with 17 bases remaining between them. This CDR3 region has 15 residues. This chain's CDR3 is CASSPRASLSETQYF. The sequenced part of the CDR3 DNA is TGTGCCAGCAGCCCTAGAGCTAGTCTGTCAGAGACC.

As regards this clone: A read error may produce the germline difference seen at one junction end. The read terminates 3 residues before the CDR3 end, so the remaining end is supplied by the germline J gene. The genes are TRBV7-6 and TRBJ2-3, with D tentatively TRBD2 (5 bases). Germline V CDR1 and CDR2: SGHVS, FNYEAQ. The CDR3 consists of 15 residues. The CDR3 here is CGSSLLELYTDTQYF. The covered CDR3 bases are TGTGGCAGCAGCTTACTAGAATTATACACAGATACG. Variable domain in full (rest from reference TRBV7-6 and TRBJ2-3): GAGVSQSPRYKVTKRGQDVALRCDPISGHVSLYWYRQALGQGPEFLTYFNYEAQQDKSGLPNDRFSAERPEGSISTLTIQRTEQRDSAMYRCGSSLLELYTDTQYFGPGTRLTVL.

Comments on this clone: Read sequence stops 3 residues before the CDR3 end, and the germline J gene provides the missing end. V is TRBV5-1 and J is TRBJ2-5; D perhaps matches TRBD1 (5 bases). Germline V lookup: CDR1 SGHRS, CDR2 YFSETQ. The CDR3 runs 15 residues. Trimming removed 2 bases from V and 0 bases from J, with 11 bases in between. CDR3 sequence reads: CASSFVGADQETQYF. The CDR3 bases that were read are TGCGCCAGCAGCTTTGTAGGGGCGGACCAAGAGACC.

Regarding this clone: The read falls 3 residues short of the CDR3 end, and the missing part is taken from the germline J gene. V usage is TRBV7-2 and J usage is TRBJ2-3; D not certain. The CDR3 sequence is 13 residues long. The germline V and J ends were trimmed by 2 bases and 3 bases, with 6 bases remaining between them. The germline gives CDR1 SGHTA, CDR2 FQGNSA. The CDR3 bases that were read are TGTGCCAGCAGCTTATTCGTGACAGATACG. It codes for CASSLFVTDT. The complete CDR3 protein is CASSLFVTDTQYF.